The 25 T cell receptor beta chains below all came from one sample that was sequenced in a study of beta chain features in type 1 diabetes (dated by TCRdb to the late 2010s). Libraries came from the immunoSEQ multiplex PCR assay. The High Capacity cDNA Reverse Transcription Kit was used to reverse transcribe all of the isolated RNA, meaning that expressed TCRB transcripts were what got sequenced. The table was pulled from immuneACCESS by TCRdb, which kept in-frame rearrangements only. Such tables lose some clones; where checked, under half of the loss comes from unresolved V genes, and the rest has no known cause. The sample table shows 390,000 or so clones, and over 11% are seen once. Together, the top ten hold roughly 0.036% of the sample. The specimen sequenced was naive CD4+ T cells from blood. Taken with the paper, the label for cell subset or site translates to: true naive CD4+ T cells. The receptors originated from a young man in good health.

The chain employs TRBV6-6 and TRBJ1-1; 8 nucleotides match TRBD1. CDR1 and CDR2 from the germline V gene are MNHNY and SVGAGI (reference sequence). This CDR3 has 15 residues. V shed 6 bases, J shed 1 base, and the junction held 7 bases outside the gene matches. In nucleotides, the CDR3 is TGTGCCAGCAGAGAACACAGGGGGAAGAACACTGAAGCTTTCTTT. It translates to CASREHRGKNTEAFF.

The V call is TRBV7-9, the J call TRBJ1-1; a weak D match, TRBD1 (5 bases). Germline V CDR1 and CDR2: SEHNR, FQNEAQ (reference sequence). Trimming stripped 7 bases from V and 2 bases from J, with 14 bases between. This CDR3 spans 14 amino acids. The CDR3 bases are TGTGCCAGCACCCAAGGAGGGGCAAACACTGAAGCTTTCTTT. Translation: CASTQGGANTEAFF.

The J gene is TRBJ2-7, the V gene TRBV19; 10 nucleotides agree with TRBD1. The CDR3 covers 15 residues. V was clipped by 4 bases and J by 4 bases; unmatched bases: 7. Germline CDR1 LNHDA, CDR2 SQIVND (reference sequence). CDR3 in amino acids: CASSTGTGERYEQYF. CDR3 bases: TGTGCCAGTAGTACTGGGACAGGGGAACGGTACGAGCAGTACTTC. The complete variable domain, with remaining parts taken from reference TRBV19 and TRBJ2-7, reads DGGITQSPKYLFRKEGQNVTLSCEQNLNHDAMYWYRQDPGQGLRLIYYSQIVNDFQKGDIAEGYSVSREKKESFPLTVTSAQKNPTAFYLCASSTGTGERYEQYFGPGTRLTVT.

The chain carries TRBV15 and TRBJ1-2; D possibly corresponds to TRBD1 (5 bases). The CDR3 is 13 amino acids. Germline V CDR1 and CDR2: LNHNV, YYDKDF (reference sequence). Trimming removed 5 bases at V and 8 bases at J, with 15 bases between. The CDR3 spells CATSGTGDLGYTF. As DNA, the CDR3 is TGTGCCACCAGCGGGACCGGCGATTTGGGCTACACCTTC.

The CDR3 region is CSVGTGKTDTQYF. As DNA, the CDR3 is TGCAGCGTGGGGACAGGGAAGACAGATACGCAGTATTTT. The chain uses TRBV29-1 and TRBJ2-3, with 9 bases identical to TRBD1. J gave up 3 bases and V 6 bases, and 4 bases lay outside the gene matches. The germline V gene encodes CDR1 SQVTM and CDR2 ANQGSEA. The CDR3 extends over 13 amino acids.

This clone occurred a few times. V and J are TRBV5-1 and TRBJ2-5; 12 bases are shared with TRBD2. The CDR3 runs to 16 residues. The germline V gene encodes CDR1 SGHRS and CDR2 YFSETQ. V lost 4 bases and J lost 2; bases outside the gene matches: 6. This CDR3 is CASSLGLAGAQETQYF. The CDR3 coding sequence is TGCGCCAGCAGCCTGGGACTAGCGGGCGCTCAAGAGACCCAGTACTTC.

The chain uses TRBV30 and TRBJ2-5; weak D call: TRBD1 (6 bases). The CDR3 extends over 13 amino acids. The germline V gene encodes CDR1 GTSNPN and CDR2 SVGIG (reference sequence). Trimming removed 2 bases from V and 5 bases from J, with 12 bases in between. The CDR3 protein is CAWSQRQGETQYF. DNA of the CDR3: TGTGCCTGGAGTCAACGCCAGGGGGAGACCCAGTACTTC. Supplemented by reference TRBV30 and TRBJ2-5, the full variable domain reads SQTIHQWPATLVQPVGSPLSLECTVEGTSNPNLYWYRQAAGRGLQLLFYSVGIGQISSEVPQNLSASRPQDRQFILSSKKLLLSDSGFYLCAWSQRQGETQYFGPGTRLLVL.

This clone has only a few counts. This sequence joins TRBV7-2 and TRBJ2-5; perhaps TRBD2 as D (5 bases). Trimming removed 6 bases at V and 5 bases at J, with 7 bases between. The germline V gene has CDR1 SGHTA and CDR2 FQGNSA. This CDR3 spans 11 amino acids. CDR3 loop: CASRWEETQYF. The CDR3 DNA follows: TGTGCCAGCAGGTGGGAGGAGACCCAGTACTTC. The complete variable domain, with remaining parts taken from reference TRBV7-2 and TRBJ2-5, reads GAGVSQSPSNKVTEKGKDVELRCDPISGHTALYWYRQSLGQGLEFLIYFQGNSAPDKSGLPSDRFSAERTGGSVSTLTIQRTQQEDSAVYLCASRWEETQYFGPGTRLLVL.

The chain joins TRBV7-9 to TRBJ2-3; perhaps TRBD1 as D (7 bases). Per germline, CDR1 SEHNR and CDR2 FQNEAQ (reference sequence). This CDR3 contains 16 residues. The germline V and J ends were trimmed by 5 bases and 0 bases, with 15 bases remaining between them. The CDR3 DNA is TGTGCCAGCAGCCCCAGGGGGGCAGGGAGCACAGATACGCAGTATTTT. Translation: CASSPRGAGSTDTQYF.

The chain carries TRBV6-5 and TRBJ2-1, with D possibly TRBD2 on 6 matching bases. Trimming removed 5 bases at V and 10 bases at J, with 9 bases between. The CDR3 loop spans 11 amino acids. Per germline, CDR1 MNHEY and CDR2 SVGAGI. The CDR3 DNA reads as TGTGCCAGCAGTGGACTATTAGAGCAGTTCTTC. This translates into CASSGLLEQFF.

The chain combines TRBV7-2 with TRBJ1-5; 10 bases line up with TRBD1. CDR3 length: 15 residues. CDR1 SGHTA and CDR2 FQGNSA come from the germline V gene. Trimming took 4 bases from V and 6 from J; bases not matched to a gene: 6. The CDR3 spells CASSSGTGDVQPQHF. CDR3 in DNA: TGTGCCAGCAGCTCCGGGACAGGGGATGTTCAGCCCCAGCATTTT. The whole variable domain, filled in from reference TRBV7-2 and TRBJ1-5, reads GAGVSQSPSNKVTEKGKDVELRCDPISGHTALYWYRQSLGQGLEFLIYFQGNSAPDKSGLPSDRFSAERTGGSVSTLTIQRTQQEDSAVYLCASSSGTGDVQPQHFGDGTRLSIL.

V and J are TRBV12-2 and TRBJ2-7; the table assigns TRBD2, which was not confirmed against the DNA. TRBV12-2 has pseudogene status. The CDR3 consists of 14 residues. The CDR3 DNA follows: TGTGCAAGTCGCCGTCTCGGGTCCTCCTACGAGCAGTACGTC. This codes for CASRRLGSSYEQYV.

CDR3 sequence reads: CASSPPRRVAGFPETQYF. Written as DNA, the CDR3 is TGTGCCAGCAGCCCCCCGCGAAGGGTAGCGGGGTTTCCAGAGACCCAGTACTTC. The V and J genes are TRBV7-9 and TRBJ2-5, with TRBD2 matching 8 bases. J lost 4 bases, V lost 5 bases, and 18 bases had no gene match. In germline, CDR1 is SEHNR, CDR2 FQNEAQ (reference sequence). The CDR3 is made up of 18 amino acids.

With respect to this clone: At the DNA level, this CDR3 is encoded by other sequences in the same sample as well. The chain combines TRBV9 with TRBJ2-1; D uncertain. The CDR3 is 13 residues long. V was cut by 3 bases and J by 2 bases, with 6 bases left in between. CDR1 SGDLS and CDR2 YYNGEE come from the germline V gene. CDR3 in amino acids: CASSAGAYNEQFF. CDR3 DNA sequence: TGTGCCAGCAGCGCGGGCGCCTACAATGAGCAGTTCTTC.

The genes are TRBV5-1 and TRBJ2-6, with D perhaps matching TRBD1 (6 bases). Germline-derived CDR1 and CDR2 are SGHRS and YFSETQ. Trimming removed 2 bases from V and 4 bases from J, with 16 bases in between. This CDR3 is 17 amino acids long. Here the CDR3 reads CASSLARGGSGANVLTF. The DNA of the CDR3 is TGCGCCAGCAGCTTAGCCAGGGGCGGATCCGGGGCCAACGTCCTGACTTTC. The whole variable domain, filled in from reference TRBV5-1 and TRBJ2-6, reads KAGVTQTPRYLIKTRGQQVTLSCSPISGHRSVSWYQQTPGQGLQFLFEYFSETQRNKGNFPGRFSGRQFSNSRSEMNVSTLELGDSALYLCASSLARGGSGANVLTFGAGSRLTVL.

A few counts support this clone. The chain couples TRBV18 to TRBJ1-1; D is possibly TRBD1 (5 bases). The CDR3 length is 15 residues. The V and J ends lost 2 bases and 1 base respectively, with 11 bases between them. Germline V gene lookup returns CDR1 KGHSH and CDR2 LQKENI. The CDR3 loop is CASSPSAGTNTEAFF. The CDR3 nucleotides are TGTGCCAGCTCACCATCGGCAGGGACGAACACTGAAGCTTTCTTT. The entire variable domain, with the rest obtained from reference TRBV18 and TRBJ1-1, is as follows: NAGVMQNPRHLVRRRGQEARLRCSPMKGHSHVYWYRQLPEEGLKFMVYLQKENIIDESGMPKERFSAEFPKEGPSILRIQQVVRGDSAAYFCASSPSAGTNTEAFFGQGTRLTVV.

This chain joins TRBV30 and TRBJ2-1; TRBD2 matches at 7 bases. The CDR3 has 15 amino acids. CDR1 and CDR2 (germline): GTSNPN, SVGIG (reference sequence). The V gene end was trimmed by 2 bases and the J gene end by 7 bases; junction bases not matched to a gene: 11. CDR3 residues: CAWSIVREGRNEQFF. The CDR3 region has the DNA TGTGCCTGGAGTATTGTGAGGGAGGGCCGGAATGAGCAGTTCTTC.

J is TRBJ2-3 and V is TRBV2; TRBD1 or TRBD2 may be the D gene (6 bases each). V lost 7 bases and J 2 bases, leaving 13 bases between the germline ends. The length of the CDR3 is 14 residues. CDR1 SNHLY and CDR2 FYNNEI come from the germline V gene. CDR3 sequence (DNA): TGTGCCAGCAAGGGGGGTACGAACACAGATACGCAGTATTTT. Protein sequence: CASKGGTNTDTQYF.

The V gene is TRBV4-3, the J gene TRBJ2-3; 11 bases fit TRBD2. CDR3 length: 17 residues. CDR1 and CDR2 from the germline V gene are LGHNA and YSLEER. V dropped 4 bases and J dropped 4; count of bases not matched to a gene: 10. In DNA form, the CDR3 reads TGCGCCAGCAGCCTAACCGCGACTAGCGGGGACGCAGATACGCAGTATTTT. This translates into CASSLTATSGDADTQYF.

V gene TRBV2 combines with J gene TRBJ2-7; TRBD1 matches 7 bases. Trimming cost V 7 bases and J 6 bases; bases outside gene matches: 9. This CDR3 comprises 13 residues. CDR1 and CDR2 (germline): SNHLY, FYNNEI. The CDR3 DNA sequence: TGTGCCAGCACCCAAACCCACAGGGGCGAGCAGTACTTC. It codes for CASTQTHRGEQYF.

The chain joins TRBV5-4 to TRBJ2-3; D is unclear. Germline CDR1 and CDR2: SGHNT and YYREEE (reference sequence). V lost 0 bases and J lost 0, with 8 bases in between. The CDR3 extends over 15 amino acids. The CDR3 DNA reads TGTGCCAGCAGCTTGGATGGCAGTAGCACAGATACGCAGTATTTT. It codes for CASSLDGSSTDTQYF.

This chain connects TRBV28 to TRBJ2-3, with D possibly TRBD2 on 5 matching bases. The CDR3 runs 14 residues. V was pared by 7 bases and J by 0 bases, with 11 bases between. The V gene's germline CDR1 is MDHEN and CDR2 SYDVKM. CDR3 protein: CASKGSGSTDTQYF. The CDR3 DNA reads TGTGCCAGCAAGGGCAGCGGAAGCACAGATACGCAGTATTTT.

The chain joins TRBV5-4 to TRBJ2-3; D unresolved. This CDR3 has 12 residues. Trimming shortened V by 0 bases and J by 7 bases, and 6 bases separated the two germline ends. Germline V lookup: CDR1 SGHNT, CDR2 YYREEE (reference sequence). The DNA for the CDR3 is TGTGCCAGCAGCTTGGATGGGAATACGCAGTATTTT. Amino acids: CASSLDGNTQYF. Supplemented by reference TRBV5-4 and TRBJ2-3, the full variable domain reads ETGVTQSPTHLIKTRGQQVTLRCSSQSGHNTVSWYQQALGQGPQFIFQYYREEENGRGNFPPRFSGLQFPNYSSELNVNALELDDSALYLCASSLDGNTQYFGPGTRLTVL.

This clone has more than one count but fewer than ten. CDR3 amino acids: CASSPLKASGGDQETQYF. In DNA, the CDR3 is TGTGCCAGCAGCCCCCTGAAGGCTAGCGGGGGAGACCAAGAGACCCAGTACTTC. J is TRBJ2-5 and V is TRBV7-9, with 10 bases that match TRBD2. This CDR3 has 18 amino acids. V lost 5 bases, J lost 0 bases, and 12 bases stayed unmatched. Germline CDR1 SEHNR, CDR2 FQNEAQ (reference sequence).

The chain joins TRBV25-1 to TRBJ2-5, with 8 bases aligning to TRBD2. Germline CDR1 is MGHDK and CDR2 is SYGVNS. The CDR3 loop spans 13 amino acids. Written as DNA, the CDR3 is TGTGCGACAAAGCGGCGGGGGGTACAGACCCAGTACTTC. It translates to CATKRRGVQTQYF.